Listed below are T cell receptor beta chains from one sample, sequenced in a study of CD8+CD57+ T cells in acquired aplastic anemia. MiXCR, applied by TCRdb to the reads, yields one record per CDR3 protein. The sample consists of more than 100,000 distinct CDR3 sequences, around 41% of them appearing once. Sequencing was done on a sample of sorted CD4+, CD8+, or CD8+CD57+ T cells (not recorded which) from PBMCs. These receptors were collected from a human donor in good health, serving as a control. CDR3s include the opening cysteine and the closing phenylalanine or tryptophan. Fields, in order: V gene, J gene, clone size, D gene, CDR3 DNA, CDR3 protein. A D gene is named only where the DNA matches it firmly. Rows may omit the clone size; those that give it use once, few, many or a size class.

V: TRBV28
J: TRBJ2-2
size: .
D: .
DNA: TGTGCCAGCAGTCCTGGAGAAAACGGGGAGCTGTTTTTT
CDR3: CASSPGENGELFF

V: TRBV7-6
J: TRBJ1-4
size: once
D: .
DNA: TGTGCCAGCAGCCCGCGACGGATGAGGGAAAAACTGTTTTTT
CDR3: CASSPRRMREKLFF

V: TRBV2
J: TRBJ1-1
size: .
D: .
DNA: TGTGCCAGCAGGGACAGCACAACTGAAGCTTTCTTT
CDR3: CASRDSTTEAFF

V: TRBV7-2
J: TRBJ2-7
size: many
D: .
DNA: TGTGCCAGCAGCTTTCTGGGAGGCAGTCTCTACGAGCAGTACTTC
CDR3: CASSFLGGSLYEQYF

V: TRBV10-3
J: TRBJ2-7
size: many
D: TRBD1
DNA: TGTGCCATCAGTGAAGGGACAGGGGGCTACGAGCAGTACTTC
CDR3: CAISEGTGGYEQYF

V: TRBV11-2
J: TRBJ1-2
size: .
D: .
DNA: TGTGCCAGCAGCTTAGCGGCAGGCCAGGACGGCTACACCTTC
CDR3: CASSLAAGQDGYTF

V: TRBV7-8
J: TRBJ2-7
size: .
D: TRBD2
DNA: TGTGCCAGCAGCTTAGTAGATCTAGCGGGAGTGACCTACGAGCAGTACTTC
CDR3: CASSLVDLAGVTYEQYF

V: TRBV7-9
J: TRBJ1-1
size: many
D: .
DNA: TGTGCCAGCAGCCCGTGGGGGGTTCGGAACACTGAAGCTTTCTTT
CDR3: CASSPWGVRNTEAFF

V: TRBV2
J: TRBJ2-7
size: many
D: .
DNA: TGTGCCAGCAGCAACGTTGGACTCGACTCCTACGAGCAGTACTTC
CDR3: CASSNVGLDSYEQYF

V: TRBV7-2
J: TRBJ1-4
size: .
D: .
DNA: TGTGCCAGCAGCTTATTGGGGAGTGAAAAACTGTTTTTT
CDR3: CASSLLGSEKLFF

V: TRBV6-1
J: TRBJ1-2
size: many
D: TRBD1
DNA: TGTGCCAGCAGCGAAGGGACAGGGGCTGGGTATGGCTACACCTTC
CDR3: CASSEGTGAGYGYTF

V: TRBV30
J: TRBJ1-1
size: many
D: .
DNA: TGTGCCTGGAGTGTACAGTCCGCTGGAACTGAAGCTTTCTTT
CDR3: CAWSVQSAGTEAFF

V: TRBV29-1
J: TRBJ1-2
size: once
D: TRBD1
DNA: TGCAGCGTCCGAACAGGGGAAGGCTACACCTTC
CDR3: CSVRTGEGYTF

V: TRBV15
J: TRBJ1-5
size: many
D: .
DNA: TGTGCCACCAGCAGAGACAATCAGCCCCAGCATTTT
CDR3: CATSRDNQPQHF

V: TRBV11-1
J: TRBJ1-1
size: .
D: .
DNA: TGTGCCAGCAGCTCTAGGCTGTCTGAAGCTTTCTTT
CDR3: CASSSRLSEAFF

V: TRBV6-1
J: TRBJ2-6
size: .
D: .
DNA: TGTGCCACTGGCTCTGGGGCCAACGTCCTGACTTTC
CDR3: CATGSGANVLTF

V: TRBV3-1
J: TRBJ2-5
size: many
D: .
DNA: TGTGCCAGCAGCCAGGGCCGGGGAGAGACCCAGTACTTC
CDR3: CASSQGRGETQYF

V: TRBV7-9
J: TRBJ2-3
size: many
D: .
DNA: TGTGCCAGCAGCTTACCACCGGGACGCCGGTCCACAGATACGCAGTATTTT
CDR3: CASSLPPGRRSTDTQYF

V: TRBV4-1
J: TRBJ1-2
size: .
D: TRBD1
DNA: TGCGCCAGCAGCCAAGTCGGGACAGGGGGCCTGGTTGGAGGCTACACCTTC
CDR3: CASSQVGTGGLVGGYTF

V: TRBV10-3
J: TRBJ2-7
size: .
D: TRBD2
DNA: TGTGCCATCAGTGTGAACTCGGGAGGAGGGTCTAGGTACGAGCAGTACTTC
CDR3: CAISVNSGGGSRYEQYF